These T cell receptor beta chains were read from a single sample in a study of blood T cell repertoires in COVID-19. The repertoire was sequenced with immunoSEQ multiplex PCR; TCRdb's copy has only in-frame clones and lacks some. The sample shows some 260,000 clones, 65% to 85% of them seen only once. The sample consisted of peripheral blood. The receptor source for this set is a woman aged 40 to 55 with active or convalescent COVID-19. Both conserved end residues are part of each CDR3. The order of the fields is V gene, J gene, CDR3 protein.

TRBV5-5	TRBJ1-1	CASSTGGANTEAFF
TRBV28	TRBJ2-3	CASSSQGASTDTQYF
TRBV14	TRBJ2-2	CASSQPMRRVPEPGELFF
TRBV5-4	TRBJ2-2	CASSAGLAGGARTGELFF
TRBV11-2	TRBJ2-5	CASSLVGETQYF
TRBV6-1	TRBJ1-1	CASSEAGGETEAFF
TRBV9	TRBJ2-5	CASSREGGETQYF
TRBV30	TRBJ2-6	CAWNPGAGANVLTF
TRBV5-4	TRBJ1-2	CASSWGQAGYTF
TRBV30	TRBJ1-1	CAWVYRTGTEAFF
TRBV19	TRBJ1-5	CASSTTMRTNQPQHF
TRBV10-1	TRBJ2-5	CASSEWTGGQETQYF
TRBV11-3	TRBJ2-3	CASKQDPSRDTQYF
TRBV7-3	TRBJ2-6	CASSLEGQGSGANVLTF
TRBV5-1	TRBJ2-2	CASSSTGELFF
TRBV11-3	TRBJ2-7	CASSLGGWRSYEQYF
TRBV18	TRBJ1-1	CASSPSLTVFYSNTEAFF
TRBV6-1	TRBJ1-5	CASSYRGDQPQHF
TRBV5-1	TRBJ2-5	CASSLWLAGPMETQYF
TRBV29-1	TRBJ2-3	CSVEASRSGAAIDTQYF
TRBV5-5	TRBJ2-5	CASSLGAGLGETQYF
TRBV28	TRBJ2-1	CASLSYNEQFF
TRBV7-9	TRBJ2-7	CASRTGSTYEQYF
TRBV21-1	TRBJ1-1	CARRRGGASGTEAFF
TRBV5-5	TRBJ1-3	CASTPGTVPLSGNTIYF
TRBV5-1	TRBJ1-1	CASSLTPGQTMNTEAFF
TRBV6-5	TRBJ1-1	CASRTAGGNTEAFF